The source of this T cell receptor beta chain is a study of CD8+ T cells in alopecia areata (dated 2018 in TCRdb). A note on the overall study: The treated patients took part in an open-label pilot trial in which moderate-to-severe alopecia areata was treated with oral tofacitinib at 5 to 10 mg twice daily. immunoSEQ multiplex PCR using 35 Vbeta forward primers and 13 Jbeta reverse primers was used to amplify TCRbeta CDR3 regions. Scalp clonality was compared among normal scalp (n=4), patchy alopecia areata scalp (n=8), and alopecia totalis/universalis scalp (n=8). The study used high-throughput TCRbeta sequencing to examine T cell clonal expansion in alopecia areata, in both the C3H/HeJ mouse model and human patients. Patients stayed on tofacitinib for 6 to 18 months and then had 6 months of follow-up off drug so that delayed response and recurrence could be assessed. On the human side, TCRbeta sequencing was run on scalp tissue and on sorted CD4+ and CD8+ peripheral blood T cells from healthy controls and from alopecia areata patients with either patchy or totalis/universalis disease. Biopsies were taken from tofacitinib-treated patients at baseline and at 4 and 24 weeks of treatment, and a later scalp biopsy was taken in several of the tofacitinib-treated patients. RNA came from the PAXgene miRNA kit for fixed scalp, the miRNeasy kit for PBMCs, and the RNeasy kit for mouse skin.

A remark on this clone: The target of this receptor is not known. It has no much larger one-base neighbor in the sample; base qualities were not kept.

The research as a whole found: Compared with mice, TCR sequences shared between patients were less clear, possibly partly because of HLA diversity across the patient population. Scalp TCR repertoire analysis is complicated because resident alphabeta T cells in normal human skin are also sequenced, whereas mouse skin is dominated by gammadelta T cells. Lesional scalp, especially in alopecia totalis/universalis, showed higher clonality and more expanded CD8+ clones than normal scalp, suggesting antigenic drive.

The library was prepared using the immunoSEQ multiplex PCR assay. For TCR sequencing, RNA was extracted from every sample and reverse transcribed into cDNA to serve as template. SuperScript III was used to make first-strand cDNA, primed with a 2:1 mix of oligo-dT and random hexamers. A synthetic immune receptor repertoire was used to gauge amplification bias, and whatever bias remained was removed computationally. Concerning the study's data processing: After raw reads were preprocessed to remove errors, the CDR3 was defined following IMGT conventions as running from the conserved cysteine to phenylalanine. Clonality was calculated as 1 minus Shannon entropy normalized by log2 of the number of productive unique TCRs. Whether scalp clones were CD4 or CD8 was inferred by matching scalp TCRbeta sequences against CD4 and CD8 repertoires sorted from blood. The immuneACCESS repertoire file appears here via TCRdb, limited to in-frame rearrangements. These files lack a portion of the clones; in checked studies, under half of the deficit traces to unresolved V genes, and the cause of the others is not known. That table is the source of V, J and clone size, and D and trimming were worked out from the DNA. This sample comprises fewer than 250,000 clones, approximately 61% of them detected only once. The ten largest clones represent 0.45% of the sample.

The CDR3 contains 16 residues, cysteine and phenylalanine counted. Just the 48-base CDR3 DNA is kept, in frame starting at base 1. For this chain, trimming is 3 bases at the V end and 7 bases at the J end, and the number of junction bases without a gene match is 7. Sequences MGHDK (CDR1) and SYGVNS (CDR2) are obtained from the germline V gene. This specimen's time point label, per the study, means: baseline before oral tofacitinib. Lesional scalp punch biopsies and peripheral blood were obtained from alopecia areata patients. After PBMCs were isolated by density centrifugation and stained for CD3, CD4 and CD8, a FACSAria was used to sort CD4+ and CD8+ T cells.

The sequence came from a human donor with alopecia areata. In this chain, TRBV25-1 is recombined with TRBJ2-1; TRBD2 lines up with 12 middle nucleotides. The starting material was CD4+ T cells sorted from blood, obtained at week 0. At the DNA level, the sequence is TGTGCCAGCAGTGACTACCGACTAGCGGGGGAGAATGAGCAGTTCTTC. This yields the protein CASSDYRLAGENEQFF.